Listed here are 28 T cell receptor beta chains from one sample, sequenced in a study of blood T cell repertoires in COVID-19. Using immunoSEQ multiplex PCR, the repertoire was profiled, and TCRdb retains in-frame clones only, with some absent. The sample has about 480,000 clones, more than 75% seen once. Sequenced material: PBMCs or T cells enriched from blood (not recorded which). Every receptor here comes from a woman between 35 and 50 years old who had recovered from COVID-19.

The V call is TRBV19, the J call TRBJ2-5, with TRBD2 identical over 7 bases. With 2 bases clipped from V and 5 bases from J, the junction kept 8 bases outside the gene matches. Germline values: CDR1 LNHDA, CDR2 SQIVND (reference sequence). The CDR3 length is 15 residues. CDR3 DNA: TGTGCCAGTAGTATACAGGGCGGGAGCGTGGAGACCCAGTACTTC. Protein product: CASSIQGGSVETQYF.

The chain uses TRBV5-8 and TRBJ1-1, with D possibly TRBD1 on 5 matching bases. Germline values: CDR1 SGHTS, CDR2 YDEGEE. The CDR3 spans 15 residues. V was shortened by 0 bases and J by 4 bases, with 13 bases between the two germline ends. The CDR3 reads CASSLDRWVGTEAFF. Here the CDR3 DNA reads TGTGCCAGCAGCTTGGACAGGTGGGTGGGCACTGAAGCTTTCTTT.

The chain has TRBV27 and TRBJ2-7; no clear D gene. Deletions cut 7 bases from V and 1 base from J, with 17 bases between. The CDR3 sequence is 15 residues long. Germline V gives CDR1 MNHEY, CDR2 SMNVEV (reference sequence). In DNA form, the CDR3 reads TGTGCCAGCACCAACCGACATACCGATTCCTACGAGCAGTACTTC. It is translated as CASTNRHTDSYEQYF.

The chain combines TRBV7-9 with TRBJ1-1; D gene unclear. Germline loops: CDR1 SEHNR, CDR2 FQNEAQ (reference sequence). The CDR3 runs to 9 residues. V lost 5 bases, J lost 11 bases, and 6 bases lay in between. CDR3 in amino acids: CASSPPAFF. DNA for the CDR3: TGTGCCAGCAGCCCTCCCGCTTTCTTT.

This sequence joins TRBV5-6 and TRBJ1-6; no clear D gene. Deletions cut 4 bases from V and 10 bases from J, with 18 bases between. Germline V gives CDR1 SGHDT, CDR2 YYEEEE. There are 15 residues in the CDR3. CDR3 DNA: TGTGCCAGCAGCGATGATGGGTTTCGAGGGTCACCCCTCCACTTT. It encodes CASSDDGFRGSPLHF. Full variable domain (rest looked up from reference TRBV5-6 and TRBJ1-6): DAGVTQSPTHLIKTRGQQVTLRCSPKSGHDTVSWYQQALGQGPQFIFQYYEEEERQRGNFPDRFSGHQFPNYSSELNVNALLLGDSALYLCASSDDGFRGSPLHFGNGTRLTVT.

Only a few counts were recorded for this clone. This chain connects TRBV4-1 to TRBJ1-1, with D unclear. Germline V CDR1 and CDR2: MGHRA, YSYEKL. Trimming removed 5 bases from V and 3 bases from J, with 22 bases in between. The CDR3 consists of 17 residues. CDR3 residues: CASSETRTPIRDTEAFF. The CDR3 DNA sequence: TGCGCCAGCAGCGAAACAAGAACCCCCATCCGGGACACTGAAGCTTTCTTT.

This clone was observed a single time. V and J are TRBV2 and TRBJ1-5; possible D gene TRBD1, 5 bases. The V and J ends lost 2 bases and 5 bases respectively, with 13 bases between them. Germline assignment: CDR1 SNHLY and CDR2 FYNNEI. The CDR3 runs 15 residues. The CDR3 reads CASSETAGGYQPQHF. CDR3 sequence (DNA): TGTGCCAGCAGTGAAACGGCTGGGGGGTATCAGCCCCAGCATTTT. The full variable domain, completed using reference TRBV2 and TRBJ1-5, is EPEVTQTPSHQVTQMGQEVILRCVPISNHLYFYWYRQILGQKVEFLVSFYNNEISEKSEIFDDQFSVERPDGSNFTLKIRSTKLEDSAMYFCASSETAGGYQPQHFGDGTRLSIL.

This chain uses TRBV2 with TRBJ2-2; maybe TRBD1 (5 bases). From germline, CDR1 is SNHLY and CDR2 FYNNEI. V shed 6 bases and J shed 1 base, with 15 bases lying between them. The CDR3 extends over 16 amino acids. CDR3 amino acids: CASSPLGEQNTGELFF. In DNA form, the CDR3 reads TGTGCCAGCAGCCCGCTAGGGGAACAGAACACCGGGGAGCTGTTTTTT.

The V gene is TRBV5-4, the J gene TRBJ2-1; 8 bases fit TRBD2. CDR1 SGHNT and CDR2 YYREEE come from the germline V gene (reference sequence). The CDR3 contains 18 residues. After removal of 4 bases from V and 1 base from J, the junction contained 13 bases not matched to a gene. The CDR3: CASSRGLVSSGSYNEQFF. CDR3 sequence (DNA): TGTGCCAGCAGCAGGGGACTAGTTAGCAGTGGGTCCTACAATGAGCAGTTCTTC.

This chain connects TRBV2 to TRBJ1-2, with D unresolved. CDR3 length: 14 residues. The V and J ends lost 3 bases and 1 base respectively, with 9 bases between them. Germline CDR1 is SNHLY and CDR2 is FYNNEI. CDR3 residues: CASSDRQDNYGYTF. CDR3 nucleotides: TGTGCCAGCAGTGATCGGCAGGATAACTATGGCTACACCTTC.

This clone was detected only once. The chain recombines TRBV27 with TRBJ2-7; D is perhaps TRBD2 (6 bases). Germline V lookup: CDR1 MNHEY, CDR2 SMNVEV (reference sequence). V was pared by 5 bases and J by 1 base, with 18 bases between. CDR3 length: 16 residues. The CDR3 loop is CASSQRVAARSYEQYF. The CDR3 region has the DNA TGTGCCAGCAGTCAACGGGTAGCGGCAAGGTCCTACGAGCAGTACTTC.

V and J are TRBV19 and TRBJ1-2; TRBD1 is a possible D gene (6 bases). The V end lost 5 bases, the J end lost 0 bases, and 16 bases lay between the germline ends. CDR1 and CDR2 from the germline V gene are LNHDA and SQIVND (reference sequence). CDR3 length equals 16 residues. The CDR3 region has the DNA TGTGCCAGTAGTTATGACCTGGGACACGCTAACTATGGCTACACCTTC. This translates into CASSYDLGHANYGYTF.

The chain carries TRBV2 and TRBJ1-5; unclear D gene. V shed 2 bases and J shed 2 bases, with 13 bases lying between them. This CDR3 comprises 16 residues. In germline, CDR1 is SNHLY, CDR2 FYNNEI. The DNA for the CDR3 is TGTGCCAGCAGTGAAATAAGTTTCGCGGGCAATCAGCCCCAGCATTTT. This encodes CASSEISFAGNQPQHF.

This clone is a singleton in its sample. V gene TRBV4-3 combines with J gene TRBJ2-1, with 12 bases matching TRBD2. This CDR3 comprises 15 residues. Germline V gene lookup returns CDR1 LGHNA and CDR2 YSLEER. V shed 6 bases, J shed 8 bases, and the junction held 8 bases outside the gene matches. The CDR3 DNA follows: TGCGCCAGCAGTGTCGGGACTAGCGGGCTCGATGAGCAGTTCTTC. It yields the protein CASSVGTSGLDEQFF.

The rearrangement links TRBV4-3 to TRBJ1-3, with D possibly being TRBD1 (6 bases). CDR1 and CDR2 from the germline V gene are LGHNA and YSLEER. The CDR3 consists of 16 residues. V shed 3 bases and J shed 4 bases, with 16 bases lying between them. The CDR3 loop reads CASSHEGEGKGNTIYF. The CDR3 bases are TGCGCCAGCAGCCATGAGGGGGAGGGCAAAGGAAACACCATATATTTT.

The chain uses TRBV5-5 and TRBJ1-2; D is unresolved. V lost 4 bases to trimming and J lost 3 bases, with 16 bases between them. Germline CDR1 and CDR2: SGHKS and YYEKEE (reference sequence). This CDR3 has 15 residues. The CDR3 here is CASSPSPAADYGYTF. DNA of the CDR3: TGTGCCAGCAGCCCCTCCCCGGCGGCAGACTATGGCTACACCTTC.

CDR3 bases: TGTGCCAGCAGCCAAGATCTCAGGGGGACAGATGAGCAGTTCTTC. Amino acid sequence: CASSQDLRGTDEQFF. The V gene is TRBV3-1 (or the pseudogene TRBV3-2), the J gene TRBJ2-1, with TRBD1 identical over 7 bases. The length of the CDR3 is 15 residues. CDR1 LGHDT and CDR2 YNNKEL come from the germline V gene (reference sequence). Trimming took 0 bases from V and 8 from J; bases not matched to a gene: 7.

The chain recombines TRBV19 with TRBJ2-2, with TRBD2 matching over 7 bases. CDR3 length equals 20 residues. The V gene's germline CDR1 is LNHDA and CDR2 SQIVND (reference sequence). V lost 7 bases to trimming and J lost 6 bases; unmatched junction nucleotides: 26. This CDR3 is CASKAPGGRVSHSNAGELFF. CDR3 in DNA: TGTGCCAGTAAGGCCCCGGGCGGGAGAGTCTCCCACAGTAACGCCGGGGAGCTGTTTTTT. The complete variable domain, with remaining parts taken from reference TRBV19 and TRBJ2-2, reads DGGITQSPKYLFRKEGQNVTLSCEQNLNHDAMYWYRQDPGQGLRLIYYSQIVNDFQKGDIAEGYSVSREKKESFPLTVTSAQKNPTAFYLCASKAPGGRVSHSNAGELFFGEGSRLTVL.

V is TRBV7-2 and J is TRBJ1-2; TRBD1 is a possible D gene (6 bases). V was clipped by 3 bases and J by 7 bases, with 15 bases between them. This CDR3 contains 14 residues. Germline values: CDR1 SGHTA, CDR2 FQGNSA. The CDR3 here is CASSFDRPFRGYTF. In DNA form, the CDR3 reads TGTGCCAGCAGCTTTGACAGGCCCTTCCGTGGCTACACCTTC.

The chain joins TRBV29-1 to TRBJ1-1, with TRBD1 matching 7 bases. The CDR3 totals 15 residues. With 6 bases clipped from V and 5 bases from J, the junction kept 15 bases outside the gene matches. Per the germline V gene, CDR1 is SQVTM and CDR2 is ANQGSEA. CDR3 sequence reads: CSVGTDGESGTEAFF. Here the CDR3 DNA reads TGCAGCGTGGGGACAGATGGTGAGAGTGGGACTGAAGCTTTCTTT.

The rearrangement links TRBV2 to TRBJ1-2; a weak D match, TRBD1 (6 bases). CDR3 length: 15 amino acids. V was trimmed by 3 bases and J by 4 bases, leaving 15 bases between them. Germline V gene data show CDR1 as SNHLY and CDR2 as FYNNEI. The CDR3 sequence: CASSDFHREGYGYTF. In nucleotides, the CDR3 is TGTGCCAGCAGTGACTTCCACAGGGAGGGCTATGGCTACACCTTC.

DNA of the CDR3: TGTGCCAGCAGCCAACAGGCCGCTGGAAACACCATATATTTT. It encodes CASSQQAAGNTIYF. The V and J genes are TRBV7-9 and TRBJ1-3, with D possibly being TRBD1 (5 bases). V was clipped by 5 bases and J by 2 bases, with 10 bases between them. Germline V gives CDR1 SEHNR, CDR2 FQNEAQ (reference sequence). The CDR3 runs to 14 residues.

J is TRBJ1-1 and V is TRBV19; D unclear. V lost 4 bases and J 0 bases, leaving 12 bases between the germline ends. Germline CDR1 reads LNHDA; CDR2 reads SQIVND (reference sequence). The CDR3 has 15 amino acids. For the CDR3, the DNA is TGTGCCAGTAGTAAGACCTGGAGGCTGAACACTGAAGCTTTCTTT. This encodes CASSKTWRLNTEAFF.

The chain has TRBV7-2 and TRBJ1-5; D is unclear. The CDR3 runs to 15 residues. Between the trimmed V and J ends, which lost 3 bases and 0 bases, there was a span of 9 bases. Germline CDR1 reads SGHTA; CDR2 reads FQGNSA. The CDR3 DNA reads as TGTGCCAGCAGCTTTTTAGCAGATAGCAATCAGCCCCAGCATTTT. Encoded protein: CASSFLADSNQPQHF.

V usage is TRBV10-3 and J usage is TRBJ2-3, with D perhaps matching TRBD2 (5 bases). The CDR3 is 12 amino acids. Germline CDR1 and CDR2: ENHRY and SYGVKD. V dropped 2 bases and J dropped 6 bases, with 6 bases sitting between them. Here the CDR3 reads CAISERGDTQYF. DNA of the CDR3: TGTGCCATCAGTGAGCGCGGGGATACGCAGTATTTT.

The J gene is TRBJ1-2, the V gene TRBV7-2; 7 nucleotides agree with TRBD1. The germline V gene has CDR1 SGHTA and CDR2 FQGNSA. The V segment lost 7 bases and the J segment 7 bases; nucleotides outside the gene matches: 9. This CDR3 is 13 amino acids long. This CDR3 is CASTFDRASGYTF. The CDR3 bases are TGTGCCAGCACCTTTGACAGGGCAAGTGGCTACACCTTC.

The chain joins TRBV4-3 to TRBJ1-2; D is undetermined. V was trimmed by 0 bases and J by 4 bases, leaving 12 bases between them. Germline CDR1 reads LGHNA; CDR2 reads YSLEER. The CDR3 runs to 15 residues. The CDR3 here is CASSQEADFIYGYTF. Written as DNA, the CDR3 is TGCGCCAGCAGCCAAGAGGCTGACTTCATCTATGGCTACACCTTC.

The gene calls are TRBV7-9 and TRBJ2-5, with D perhaps matching TRBD2 (6 bases). Trimming cost V 2 bases and J 4 bases, with 11 bases left between them. Germline lookup yields CDR1 SEHNR and CDR2 FQNEAQ (reference sequence). The CDR3 is made up of 14 amino acids. The CDR3 region is CASSLRTAGETQYF. For the CDR3, the DNA is TGTGCCAGCAGCTTAAGAACAGCGGGAGAGACCCAGTACTTC.